This T cell receptor (beta chain) appears in the sequencing data of a study of post-analysis software for immune sequencing data. Whole-study results and caveats: Relative to controls, patients with multiple sclerosis showed significantly lower normalized Chao1 diversity. Clustering by F measure revealed strong co-clustering among samples prepared together in one batch.

TCR beta cDNA libraries had unique molecular identifiers. TCRdb recomputed calls from the PCR reads with MiXCR, one row per CDR3 protein. Among about 160,000 distinct CDR3 sequences listed, approximately 35% were seen once. With respect to this clonotype: The antigen remains unidentified.

Between the trimmed V and J ends, which lost 2 bases and 5 bases, there was a span of 19 bases. Germline V gene sequence: CDR1 MNHEY, CDR2 SMNVEV (reference sequence). The CDR3 is 16 residues long. The sequence derives from a girl under 18 with multiple sclerosis. The chain carries TRBV27 and TRBJ2-7; possibly TRBD2 for D (6 bases). Sequenced material: blood, taken after autologous hematopoietic stem cell transplantation. This CDR3 reads CASSLTGGLPAHEQYF. CDR3 bases: TGTGCCAGCAGTTTAACAGGAGGGCTGCCTGCCCACGAGCAGTACTTC.